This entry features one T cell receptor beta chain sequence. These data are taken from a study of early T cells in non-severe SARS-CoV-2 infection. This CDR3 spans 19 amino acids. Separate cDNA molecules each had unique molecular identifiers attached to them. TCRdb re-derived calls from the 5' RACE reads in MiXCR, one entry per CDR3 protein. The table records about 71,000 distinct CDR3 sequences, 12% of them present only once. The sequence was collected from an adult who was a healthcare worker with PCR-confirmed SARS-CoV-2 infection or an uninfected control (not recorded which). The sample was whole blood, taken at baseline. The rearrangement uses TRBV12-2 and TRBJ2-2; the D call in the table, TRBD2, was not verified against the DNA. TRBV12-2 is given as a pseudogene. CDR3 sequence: CASRLGTSGAADSTGELFF. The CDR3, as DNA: TGTGCAAGTCGCTTAGGGACTAGCGGGGCGGCGGACAGCACCGGGGAGCTGTTTTTT.